The 15 T cell receptor beta chains given below trace back to one sample, sequenced in a study of OX40 agonist ivuxolimab in advanced cancers. Clones were read by immunoSEQ multiplex PCR, and TCRdb kept only the in-frame ones, dropping some. This table has 70,000 to 95,000 clones, 84% appearing once. This material consisted of CD4+ or CD8+ T cells sorted from blood, taken in a trial of the OX40 agonist ivuxolimab. These receptor sequences come from an adult with an advanced solid tumor such as melanoma, head and neck, liver or kidney cancer.

The chain couples TRBV6-5 to TRBJ2-3, with TRBD1 matching over 9 bases. Germline V gene data show CDR1 as MNHEY and CDR2 as SVGAGI. V was clipped by 4 bases and J by 2 bases; unmatched bases: 7. The CDR3 covers 16 residues. The CDR3 DNA reads TGTGCCAGCAGTTTGATGGGACAGGGCTACACAGATACGCAGTATTTT. This codes for CASSLMGQGYTDTQYF.

This chain connects TRBV9 to TRBJ2-1; 11 bases are shared with TRBD2. The V gene's germline CDR1 is SGDLS and CDR2 YYNGEE. With V trimmed by 4 bases and J by 4 bases, 4 bases remained unmatched. The CDR3 runs 15 residues. In DNA form, the CDR3 reads TGTGCCAGCAGCTCGGGACTAGCGGTTTACAATGAGCAGTTCTTC. Translated, it gives CASSSGLAVYNEQFF.

The chain joins TRBV2 to TRBJ1-4; D not resolved. Deletions cut 0 bases from V and 6 bases from J, with 5 bases between. From germline, CDR1 is SNHLY and CDR2 FYNNEI. This CDR3 is 13 amino acids long. CDR3 nucleotides: TGTGCCAGCAGTGAAGCCTGGGATGAAAAACTGTTTTTT. It encodes CASSEAWDEKLFF.

The rearrangement uses TRBV29-1 and TRBJ2-3, with 8 positions matching TRBD1. CDR1 and CDR2 from the germline V gene are SQVTM and ANQGSEA. The CDR3 is 14 residues long. J was trimmed by 0 bases and V by 5 bases; bases with no gene match: 4. The CDR3 nucleotides read TGCAGCGTTCAGACAGGGGCTAGCACAGATACGCAGTATTTT. Protein sequence: CSVQTGASTDTQYF.

The chain joins TRBV7-3 to TRBJ2-1; D is unclear. The CDR3 sequence is 15 residues long. The germline V gene has CDR1 SGHTA and CDR2 FQGTGA. Trimming cost V 5 bases and J 0 bases, with 11 bases left between them. In nucleotides, the CDR3 is TGTGCCAGCAGCGACCAGGTGGGCTCCTACAATGAGCAGTTCTTC. This gives the protein CASSDQVGSYNEQFF.

The DNA of the CDR3 is TGTGCCAGCAGCCAAACAGGGGGGGCGGCTAACAATGAGCAGTTCTTC. It encodes CASSQTGGAANNEQFF. V gene TRBV7-3 combines with J gene TRBJ2-1, with a tentative D call TRBD1 (8 bases). The CDR3 is made up of 16 amino acids. In germline, CDR1 is SGHTA, CDR2 FQGTGA. Trimming left V 5 bases short and J 5 bases short, with 19 bases between. Full variable domain (outside the CDR3, taken from reference TRBV7-3 and TRBJ2-1): GAGVSQTPSNKVTEKGKYVELRCDPISGHTALYWYRQSLGQGPEFLIYFQGTGAADDSGLPNDRFFAVRPEGSVSTLKIQRTERGDSAVYLCASSQTGGAANNEQFFGPGTRLTVL.

The V and J genes are TRBV29-1 and TRBJ1-1, with 9 positions matching TRBD1. The germline gives CDR1 SQVTM, CDR2 ANQGSEA. This CDR3 has 15 amino acids. The J segment lost 2 bases and the V segment lost 5 bases, leaving 9 bases of the junction unmatched. The CDR3 region has the DNA TGCAGCGTTTGGGACAGGGAGGGGAGAAACACTGAAGCTTTCTTT. It translates to CSVWDREGRNTEAFF.

V and J are TRBV11-2 and TRBJ1-1, with 7 bases fitting TRBD1. Germline CDR1 SGHAT, CDR2 FQNNGV. V trimming: 4 bases; J trimming: 7 bases; junction bases outside the gene matches: 9. The CDR3 runs 14 residues. The CDR3 nucleotides read TGTGCCAGCAGCTCAGGGACAGCGTCGGGTGAAGCTTTCTTT. Amino acid sequence: CASSSGTASGEAFF.

This chain links TRBV18 with TRBJ2-5; no definite D call. V was cut by 2 bases and J by 4 bases, with 11 bases left in between. Per germline, CDR1 KGHSH and CDR2 LQKENI. This CDR3 has 14 residues. The CDR3: CASSPESRSETQYF. The CDR3 DNA sequence: TGTGCCAGCTCACCAGAGTCTCGGTCAGAGACCCAGTACTTC.

Written as DNA, the CDR3 is TGTGCCAGCAGCCAACAACCGTACGAGCAGTACTTC. Protein: CASSQQPYEQYF. The chain recombines TRBV11-2 with TRBJ2-7; no firm D call. V shed 5 bases and J shed 4 bases, with 9 bases lying between them. Germline CDR1 reads SGHAT; CDR2 reads FQNNGV. CDR3 length equals 12 residues. Supplemented by reference TRBV11-2 and TRBJ2-7, the full variable domain reads EAGVAQSPRYKIIEKRQSVAFWCNPISGHATLYWYQQILGQGPKLLIQFQNNGVVDDSQLPKDRFSAERLKGVDSTLKIQPAKLEDSAVYLCASSQQPYEQYFGPGTRLTVT.

At least ten counts were recorded for this clone. This sequence joins TRBV5-4 and TRBJ2-2; a weak D match, TRBD2 (6 bases). The V and J ends lost 3 bases and 3 bases respectively, with 12 bases between them. This CDR3 has 15 amino acids. Germline loops: CDR1 SGHNT, CDR2 YYREEE (reference sequence). CDR3 sequence reads: CASSSGVRDTGELFF. In nucleotides, the CDR3 is TGTGCCAGCAGCTCGGGGGTTCGAGACACCGGGGAGCTGTTTTTT. The full variable domain, rest sourced from reference TRBV5-4 and TRBJ2-2, is ETGVTQSPTHLIKTRGQQVTLRCSSQSGHNTVSWYQQALGQGPQFIFQYYREEENGRGNFPPRFSGLQFPNYSSELNVNALELDDSALYLCASSSGVRDTGELFFGEGSRLTVL.

V gene TRBV9 combines with J gene TRBJ2-7; TRBD1 agrees at 11 bases. V shed 5 bases and J 4 bases; nucleotides not matched to a gene: 8. The CDR3 loop spans 15 amino acids. The germline CDR1 and CDR2 sequences are SGDLS and YYNGEE. CDR3 DNA sequence: TGTGCCAGCAGTCCGGGGACAGGGGGTAAATACGAGCAGTACTTC. It codes for CASSPGTGGKYEQYF.

This clone was seen only a few times. This chain joins TRBV27 and TRBJ2-2, with 11 bases matching TRBD1. Germline-derived CDR1 and CDR2 are MNHEY and SMNVEV (reference sequence). This CDR3 comprises 16 residues. With 4 bases clipped from V and 4 bases from J, the junction kept 5 bases outside the gene matches. The CDR3 loop reads CASSSGQGAVTGELFF. Written as DNA, the CDR3 is TGTGCCAGCAGTTCCGGACAGGGGGCGGTCACCGGGGAGCTGTTTTTT.

The genes are TRBV4-1 and TRBJ1-1; TRBD1 might be the D (5 bases). This CDR3 is built from 16 residues. CDR1 and CDR2 (germline): MGHRA, YSYEKL. Trimming took off 1 base at V and 0 bases at J, with 12 bases between the two ends. The CDR3: CASSQGPGPLNTEAFF. The DNA of the CDR3 is TGCGCCAGCAGCCAAGGTCCGGGACCCTTGAACACTGAAGCTTTCTTT.

This clone was seen a single time. The chain combines TRBV18 with TRBJ2-7; 10 bases align to TRBD1. Germline trimming cut 3 bases from V and 0 bases from J; bases unmatched to any gene: 8. Germline V gives CDR1 KGHSH, CDR2 LQKENI. The CDR3 is 17 residues long. The CDR3 region is CASSPPGWTGGSYEQYF. CDR3 DNA: TGTGCCAGCTCACCCCCCGGCTGGACAGGGGGCTCCTACGAGCAGTACTTC.